Listed below are T cell receptor beta chains from one sample, sequenced in a study of blood T cell repertoires in COVID-19. Produced via immunoSEQ multiplex PCR; TCRdb's table is partial and in-frame only. The table includes about 130,000 clones, around 83% detected once. Sequenced sample: PBMCs or T cells enriched from blood (not recorded which). The receptors were gathered from a man aged 25 to 45 who had recovered from COVID-19. The conserved cysteine and the conserved F or W are not part of the CDR3 here. The size of a clone is reported for some rows only, either as once, few or many, or as a class for expanded clones.

abundance | j_gene | v_gene | CDR3aa
- | TRBJ1-1 | TRBV12-3/TRBV12-4 | ASSFRGRTEAF
- | TRBJ1-6 | TRBV4-1 | ASSQGWLSYNSPLH
- | TRBJ1-6 | TRBV28 | ASRGGQGYNSPLH
- | TRBJ1-2 | TRBV3-1/TRBV3-2 | ASSRRTGYYGYT
- | TRBJ1-4 | TRBV9 | ASSETSHRENLAAKLF
- | TRBJ2-1 | TRBV10-1 | ASSPGTGYNEQF
- | TRBJ1-4 | TRBV5-1 | ASSSGQGDATNEKLF
many | TRBJ2-7 | TRBV6-1 | ASSEASYEQY
once | TRBJ1-4 | TRBV5-5 | ASSSWTGDEKLF
once | TRBJ1-2 | TRBV2 | ASSEALRGYT
few | TRBJ2-2 | TRBV19 | ASSLRDRGYTGELF
- | TRBJ2-3 | TRBV5-4 | ASSPPERGPSTDTQY
- | TRBJ2-1 | TRBV6-5 | ASSRGTSGYNEQF
once | TRBJ2-2 | TRBV5-1 | ASSSPSGKGRSTGELF
few | TRBJ1-2 | TRBV7-9 | ASSPLQGRNGYT
- | TRBJ2-2 | TRBV7-9 | ASSLPGVEDNTGELF
- | TRBJ2-5 | TRBV3-1/TRBV3-2 | ASSQGDRGQETQY
many | TRBJ1-2 | TRBV5-1 | ASSDIAGTTHGYT
- | TRBJ1-1 | TRBV11-2 | ASTGGRRLNTEAF
- | TRBJ1-5 | TRBV6-1 | ASSEMGQGAFQPQH
- | TRBJ2-7 | TRBV27 | ASSSGTMSSYEQY
few | TRBJ2-2 | TRBV9 | ASSVFEVTTELNGELF
- | TRBJ2-5 | TRBV11-2 | ASSLVQAGGVETQY
- | TRBJ2-7 | TRBV12-5 | ASGFTPGYTHEQY
- | TRBJ2-3 | TRBV12-5 | ASGFSESWGDTDTQY
- | TRBJ1-2 | TRBV7-9 | ASSLDSNSYGYT
- | TRBJ2-5 | TRBV7-3 | ASSPTSDQETQY
- | TRBJ2-1 | TRBV9 | ASSVMPLNEQF
- | TRBJ1-1 | TRBV12-3/TRBV12-4 | ASSLARNTEAF
- | TRBJ1-1 | TRBV19 | ASTPLEDVYFTEAF
- | TRBJ2-1 | TRBV19 | ATQGYNEQF
- | TRBJ1-5 | TRBV10-3 | AISESIGDQPQH
- | TRBJ1-2 | TRBV19 | ASSEAREVYGYT
- | TRBJ1-2 | TRBV6-5 | ASSYYRTTEYGYT
- | TRBJ2-1 | TRBV4-1 | ASSQMQLTSGSDNEQF
few | TRBJ1-2 | TRBV27 | ASSPNSGLIYGYT
few | TRBJ2-5 | TRBV14 | ASSLLGGRVGETQY
once | TRBJ2-5 | TRBV11-2 | ASSLGGRAGETQY
- | TRBJ1-2 | TRBV12-1 | ASSFRQGHGYT
- | TRBJ2-7 | TRBV9 | ASSVPRLAVYYEQY
once | TRBJ1-3 | TRBV28 | ASSLRSGNTIY
- | TRBJ2-2 | TRBV27 | ASSLLTGNTGELF
- | TRBJ2-7 | TRBV3-1/TRBV3-2 | ASSPSRGRGSAYEQY
- | TRBJ1-1 | TRBV2 | ASSGQGSGAF
- | TRBJ2-3 | TRBV29-1 | SVEAGGPVDTQY
- | TRBJ2-2 | TRBV12-3/TRBV12-4 | ASKEGPGELF
- | TRBJ1-2 | TRBV20-1 | SATGREGYT
- | TRBJ1-4 | TRBV19 | ASSAGQGENEKLF
- | TRBJ2-2 | TRBV5-6 | ASSFMGQPDTGELF
- | TRBJ2-1 | TRBV7-3 | ASSLATSGAYNEQF
once | TRBJ1-3 | TRBV10-3 | AISGQGVDGNTIY
few | TRBJ1-2 | TRBV19 | ASTDRGENYGYT
- | TRBJ2-6 | TRBV3-1/TRBV3-2 | ASSPRVRGASGANVLT
- | TRBJ2-3 | TRBV5-1 | ASSLARGMGDTQY
- | TRBJ2-3 | TRBV7-2 | ASSLGGLAGAGDTQY
- | TRBJ2-7 | TRBV30 | AWRGDRGQNEQY
- | TRBJ1-2 | TRBV15 | ATSGLQSSNYGYT